This record looks at one TCR beta chain sequence and its context. The antigen is undetermined. Generated by immunoSEQ multiplex PCR, the TCRdb table keeps only in-frame clones and is missing some. The sample lists fewer than 8,500 clones; about 97% were seen once. Time point denoted: recipient sample about 28 days before transplant, after cytoreduction. Blood collection times were about day -28 and days 30, 100, 180 posttransplant. This entry comes from a study of T cell clonotyping in hematopoietic cell transplantation. Points from the study as a whole: Few recipient clonotypes overlapped donors; over 95% were de novo at given depth. Recipient TCR diversity dropped after transplant; expanded clonotypes rose from day 30 to 180. Graft donor and pretransplant recipient Inverse Simpson Index values predicted broader posttransplant TCR diversity.

The CDR3 covers 14 residues. Germline CDR1 is SEHNR and CDR2 is FQNEAQ (reference sequence). Deletions cut 3 bases from V and 5 bases from J, with 14 bases between. This receptor was obtained from an older man with acute myeloid leukemia. Some clones in this sample may be carry-over from other donors' samples. Sequenced here: peripheral blood mononuclear cells, sampled before stem cell transplant. The V gene is TRBV7-9, the J gene TRBJ2-7, with a weak D call TRBD1 (5 bases). The CDR3 nucleotides read TGTGCCAGCAGCTTTAAAGACAGTCCCAACGAGCAGTACTTC. This translates into CASSFKDSPNEQYF.